This TCR beta chain was captured in a study of cytomegalovirus exposure and HLA in healthy donors. This PCR relied on a set of 60 Vbeta primers and 13 Jbeta primers. The table came from immunoSEQ multiplex PCR; TCRdb's copy has only in-frame clones and leaves some out. The sample carries over 150,000 clones, roughly 80% recorded once. The receptor was derived from a woman between 45 and 65 years old in good health and CMV-seropositive. Sequencing was performed on PBMCs.

The CDR3 sequence is CASSYRGLATEQFF. The CDR3 bases are TGTGCCAGCAGCTACCGTGGACTAGCTACTGAGCAGTTCTTC. This chain connects TRBV7-8 to TRBJ2-1; 8 bases are shared with TRBD2. Germline V gene sequence: CDR1 SGHVS, CDR2 FQNEAQ. After removal of 4 bases from V and 9 bases from J, the junction contained 8 bases not matched to a gene. CDR3 length: 14 amino acids.